The present entry profiles one T cell receptor beta chain with its context. The data stem from a study of blood T cell repertoires in COVID-19. Study details: The United States, Italy and Spain supplied acute and convalescent COVID-19 samples. Nucleic acid was either cDNA or gDNA, and it came from T cells, B-cell-depleted T cells, or PBMCs.

In the original processing: Nucleated cell counts were estimated from reference gene primer amplification. Clones were sequenced by immunoSEQ multiplex PCR, and TCRdb holds only the in-frame ones, with some missing. From that table come the V and J calls and clone size; the DNA was used to work out D and trimming. This sample carries about 100,000 clones, approximately 70% of them seen once, and the ten largest clones take 1.8%. This CDR3 spans 12 amino acids. Germline CDR1 SGHNT, CDR2 YENEEA. V lost 0 bases, J lost 3 bases, and 3 bases lay in between. V is TRBV11-3 and J is TRBJ2-7; D ambiguous. The sample comprised peripheral blood. The origin of this receptor is a woman in her thirties or forties with acute or convalescent COVID-19. The CDR3 DNA follows: TGTGCCAGCAGCTTAGACGGCTACGAGCAGTACTTC. This sequence encodes CASSLDGYEQYF.